This T cell receptor (beta chain) was profiled in a study of blood T cell repertoires in COVID-19 (dated by TCRdb to 2019 to 2021). Describing the broader study: Samples from collaborators originated in the United States, Italy and Spain and spanned both the acute and convalescent phases of COVID-19. The material from the prospective study consisted of cDNA or gDNA derived from T cells, B-cell-depleted T cells, or PBMCs. Subjects who had been exposed to COVID-19, were actively infected with it, or had recovered from it provided the deeply sampled blood TCRbeta repertoires that made up the dataset. A freely available public database, intended as a resource for researchers studying the immune response to SARS-CoV-2, is where the repertoires were released. Samples came from the ongoing ImmuneRACE study (first 160 participants) plus 1,254 subjects from 6 global collaborators. Sample metadata almost always included a de-identified subject ID, COVID-19 status, age in years and sex. Where HLA class I and class II types were available, the types were taken from metadata supplied by the sample provider, not from assay-based typing.

TCRbeta CDR3 regions were amplified from genomic DNA by means of the immunoSEQ Assay, a bias-controlled multiplex PCR. The study's processing was this. The number of nucleated cells in each sample was estimated from the amplification of reference gene primers within the assay. To quantify the absolute abundance of each unique TCRbeta CDR3 rearrangement, sequence reads were collapsed and filtered. For each sample, productive Simpson clonality was calculated as the square root of Simpson's diversity index over productive rearrangements. TCRdb retrieved this table from immuneACCESS and kept in-frame rearrangements only. Not all clones are present; in checked studies, unresolved V genes account for under half, and no reason is known for the remainder. D and trimming were read from the DNA, whereas the V and J calls and clone size are those reported in that table. Counted in this sample were fewer than 200,000 clones; 80% of them appeared once. The top ten clonotypes cover 6.5% of the sample.

Points the paper makes about the study in general: The amount of clinical and demographic metadata varied by source and participant and was provided uncurated.

Whole blood was collected in K2EDTA tubes by collaborating institutions according to the institutions' own protocols. For TCRbeta analysis, collaborators shipped samples in one of three forms: frozen whole blood, isolated PBMCs, or DNA extracted from either of those sample types. Between the V and J ends, shortened by 6 bases and 0 bases respectively, the junction contains 19 bases. CDR1 and CDR2 are read off the germline V gene (reference sequence) as LNHDA and SQIVND. Inclusive of the bounding cysteine and phenylalanine, the CDR3 is 17 residues long. Only CDR3 DNA remains: 51 bases, in frame from the first base. Concerning this clone itself: What antigen it recognizes has not been identified. No much larger clone is present one base from it, and per-base qualities are unavailable.

The V and J genes are TRBV19 and TRBJ2-3; TRBD1 might be the D gene, on 6 matching bases. The TCR sequence derives from an older man with active or convalescent COVID-19. Sequenced sample: peripheral blood. CDR3 region: CASRRRGSSGSTDTQYF. The DNA sequence is given as TGTGCCAGTAGACGCAGGGGATCCAGCGGTAGCACAGATACGCAGTATTTT.